This is a list of T cell receptor beta chains from one sample in a study of blood T cell repertoires in COVID-19. Data came from immunoSEQ multiplex PCR; TCRdb stores just in-frame clones and leaves some out. The repertoire holds 80,000 or so clones, with around three quarters as singletons. The sequenced sample was peripheral blood. The receptor source for this set is a woman in her seventies with acute or convalescent COVID-19. The conserved cysteine and the conserved F or W are not part of the CDR3 here. The D gene is left open where the match is weak.

d_gene | v_gene | CDR3aa
TRBD1 | TRBV18 | ASSQGTDTEAF
. | TRBV19 | ASSMFKGTLNTEAF
TRBD1 | TRBV5-1 | ASSQTGGREKLF
. | TRBV27 | ASSLFGGRNQPQH
. | TRBV19 | ASSPGSTDTQY
TRBD1 | TRBV11-2 | ASSSQGDQPQH
. | TRBV11-3 | ASSILNTEAF
. | TRBV6-1 | ASSEGGEETQY
TRBD1 | TRBV29-1 | SGGQGNYGYT
TRBD1 | TRBV6-5 | ASSKPGQGGAGYT
. | TRBV7-8 | ASSSEAQGNTEAF
TRBD1 | TRBV4-3 | ASSQILAGTGSHEQY
. | TRBV23-1 | ASSQAGRGANYGYT
TRBD2 | TRBV7-9 | ASIPGGTGELF
. | TRBV7-9 | ASSSTGGEQY
TRBD2 | TRBV15 | ATSREGLAGGYPPYNEQF
TRBD2 | TRBV11-3 | ASSLGTDSGGIRF
TRBD1 | TRBV27 | ASSLTGARVHEQY
TRBD2 | TRBV4-2 | ASSQDLPGFPRGDEQF
TRBD1 | TRBV6-5 | ASKAGQVLQETQY
. | TRBV6-5 | ATNRAGNTIY
. | TRBV19 | ASSKYRVQSNTEAF
TRBD1 | TRBV9 | ASSRRDRSYGYT
. | TRBV7-2 | ASSPTTTDTGELF
TRBD2 | TRBV18 | ASGRGDYNEQF
TRBD2 | TRBV6-2/TRBV6-3 | ASSYSLAGGQETQY
. | TRBV6-5 | ASRRSGANVLT
. | TRBV9 | ASSDRRGSATEAF
. | TRBV4-3 | ASSRELFRTGNTDTQY
. | TRBV5-8 | ASSLLLYAVDQDSWY
. | TRBV24-1 | ATSDPEREGYT
. | TRBV18 | ASSLYT
TRBD1 | TRBV7-9 | ASSPGGNEKLF
TRBD2 | TRBV6-5 | ASSFVPTSGGSEQY
TRBD2 | TRBV5-1 | ASSLASGGSSYQETQY
. | TRBV19 | ASSPAPRADTQY
. | TRBV7-2 | ASSLVGGLNTEAF
TRBD2 | TRBV9 | ASSVVGGEKTSEDGYNEQF
. | TRBV6-2/TRBV6-3 | ASSETGNTIY
TRBD2 | TRBV9 | ASSVGSSGDYNEQF
TRBD1 | TRBV18 | ASSKGTGGEKLF
. | TRBV2 | ASNTGITNEKLF
. | TRBV6-2/TRBV6-3 | ASSYSAINQPQH
TRBD2 | TRBV5-3 | ARIGRDGGSTDTQY
TRBD1 | TRBV19 | ASSNRDRGLSNQPQH
. | TRBV9 | ASSPREIFYGYT